This T cell receptor beta chain was sequenced in a study of cytomegalovirus exposure and HLA in healthy donors. Study-level points and caveats: It was confirmed in vitro that a few of the CMV-associated chains were specific for CMV antigens. For most TCR beta V segments, an earlier analysis put the productive rate at about 87% or about 30% of the time. With DRB1 most and HLA-C fewest, TCR association rates differed between HLA loci in a later analysis.

PCR primers comprised 60 Vbeta and 13 Jbeta primers. Generated by immunoSEQ multiplex PCR, the TCRdb table keeps only in-frame clones and is missing some. The repertoire includes tens of thousands of clones, roughly 63% of them detected once, and 20% to 25% sits in the top ten. This clone was seen a handful of times. Its antigen is currently unknown. Specimen: PBMCs. The clonotype was recovered from a woman between 45 and 60 years old in good health and CMV-seropositive.

CDR3 in amino acids: CASSPAGTGQAEAFF. CDR3 coding DNA: TGTGCCAGCAGCCCAGCCGGGACAGGGCAGGCTGAAGCTTTCTTT. V and J are TRBV7-3 and TRBJ1-1; 9 positions agree with TRBD1. Per germline, CDR1 SGHTA and CDR2 FQGTGA. J lost 6 bases, V lost 5 bases, and 10 bases had no gene match. The CDR3 runs to 15 residues.